These 25 T cell receptor beta chains share one sample of origin, sequenced in a study of blood T cell repertoires in COVID-19. Repertoires were generated with immunoSEQ multiplex PCR, while TCRdb's copy carries only in-frame clones and drops some. Among approximately 300,000 clones, roughly 90% were seen once, and the ten largest hold roughly 5%. Sequenced material: PBMCs or T cells enriched from blood (not recorded which). These receptors all come from a man in his fifties or sixties who had recovered from COVID-19.

The chain uses TRBV18 and TRBJ2-1; 9 bases line up with TRBD1. The CDR3 is 15 amino acids. V shed 3 bases, J shed 4 bases, and the junction held 4 bases outside the gene matches. The germline CDR1 and CDR2 sequences are KGHSH and LQKENI. This CDR3 is CASSPGQGVYNEQFF. For the CDR3, the DNA is TGTGCCAGCTCACCGGGACAGGGCGTATACAATGAGCAGTTCTTC.

V and J are TRBV2 and TRBJ1-5; a possible D gene is TRBD1 (6 bases). Germline V gene lookup returns CDR1 SNHLY and CDR2 FYNNEI. V shed 7 bases and J shed 7 bases, with 17 bases lying between them. This CDR3 spans 14 amino acids. CDR3 protein: CASTPWGGQQPQHF. The DNA of the CDR3 is TGTGCCAGCACCCCCTGGGGGGGGCAACAGCCCCAGCATTTT. Filled out from reference TRBV2 and TRBJ1-5, the complete variable domain reads EPEVTQTPSHQVTQMGQEVILRCVPISNHLYFYWYRQILGQKVEFLVSFYNNEISEKSEIFDDQFSVERPDGSNFTLKIRSTKLEDSAMYFCASTPWGGQQPQHFGDGTRLSIL.

The chain couples TRBV2 to TRBJ2-1, with 13 bases that match TRBD2. The germline V gene has CDR1 SNHLY and CDR2 FYNNEI. V gave up 4 bases and J gave up 15 bases; unmatched junction bases: 6. The CDR3 runs to 13 residues. CDR3 DNA sequence: TGTGCCAGCAGTGGGGGACTAGCGGGAAAAACGTTCTTC. Translated: CASSGGLAGKTFF.

The chain has TRBV11-2 and TRBJ2-7, with TRBD2 matching over 8 bases. This CDR3 is 16 amino acids long. V shed 0 bases, J shed 6 bases, and the junction held 10 bases outside the gene matches. Germline lookup yields CDR1 SGHAT and CDR2 FQNNGV. CDR3 protein: CASSLDFGGGVREQYF. The CDR3 DNA sequence: TGTGCCAGCAGCTTAGACTTCGGGGGGGGCGTCCGCGAGCAGTACTTC.

This clone was counted a single time. V gene TRBV5-1 combines with J gene TRBJ2-3; 7 bases are a match to TRBD2. This CDR3 has 16 amino acids. The V gene's germline CDR1 is SGHRS and CDR2 YFSETQ. With V trimmed by 0 bases and J by 15 bases, 19 bases remained unmatched. For the CDR3, the DNA is TGCGCCAGCAGCTTGGGACTAGCCCAGAGCACAGATACGCCCTATTTT. As protein: CASSLGLAQSTDTPYF. The full variable domain, with the rest looked up from reference TRBV5-1 and TRBJ2-3, is KAGVTQTPRYLIKTRGQQVTLSCSPISGHRSVSWYQQTPGQGLQFLFEYFSETQRNKGNFPGRFSGRQFSNSRSEMNVSTLELGDSALYLCASSLGLAQSTDTPYFGPGTRLTVL.

V is TRBV27 and J is TRBJ2-1; no clear D. Germline CDR1 is MNHEY and CDR2 is SMNVEV (reference sequence). The CDR3 is made up of 15 amino acids. The ends were cut back, 4 bases at V and 3 bases at J, with 13 bases in the middle. CDR3 bases: TGTGCCAGCAGTTCGCGCCGCTCCGGCTACAATGAGCAGTTCTTC. This encodes CASSSRRSGYNEQFF.

This clone turned up a few times. The genes are TRBV19 and TRBJ1-5; 10 positions match TRBD1. This CDR3 has 16 residues. J was trimmed by 6 bases and V by 4 bases; bases with no gene match: 9. Germline V gene lookup returns CDR1 LNHDA and CDR2 SQIVND (reference sequence). The CDR3 is CASSRIPGQGFQPQHF. The CDR3 region has the DNA TGTGCCAGTAGTAGAATCCCGGGACAGGGGTTTCAGCCCCAGCATTTT. Complete variable domain (other parts from reference TRBV19 and TRBJ1-5): DGGITQSPKYLFRKEGQNVTLSCEQNLNHDAMYWYRQDPGQGLRLIYYSQIVNDFQKGDIAEGYSVSREKKESFPLTVTSAQKNPTAFYLCASSRIPGQGFQPQHFGDGTRLSIL.

The gene calls are TRBV7-3 and TRBJ1-5; the match to TRBD1 covers 8 bases. Germline V lookup: CDR1 SGHTA, CDR2 FQGTGA. V lost 6 bases to trimming and J lost 0 bases; unmatched junction nucleotides: 7. The CDR3 covers 16 residues. Here the CDR3 DNA reads TGTGCCAGCAGACAGGGGGACCGATATAGCAATCAGCCCCAGCATTTT. This encodes CASRQGDRYSNQPQHF.

The chain is built from TRBV5-4 and TRBJ1-1, with D perhaps TRBD1 (6 bases). The germline V gene has CDR1 SGHNT and CDR2 YYREEE (reference sequence). Deletions cut 4 bases from V and 10 bases from J, with 20 bases between. The CDR3 contains 14 residues. This CDR3 is CASSPGGEQGTAFF. The CDR3, as DNA: TGTGCCAGCAGCCCGGGGGGAGAACAGGGAACAGCTTTCTTT.

This clone has more than one count but fewer than ten. The chain links TRBV3-1 (or the pseudogene TRBV3-2) to TRBJ2-3; TRBD2 agrees at 7 bases. Unmatched junction bases numbered 5, after V lost 4 bases and J lost 4 bases. Germline V lookup: CDR1 LGHDT, CDR2 YNNKEL (reference sequence). The CDR3 is 14 amino acids. DNA for the CDR3: TGTGCCAGCAGCCGTGCTAGCGGAGCAGATACGCAGTATTTT. This encodes CASSRASGADTQYF.

The chain has TRBV5-6 and TRBJ1-6; tentatively, D is TRBD1 (5 bases). Germline lookup yields CDR1 SGHDT and CDR2 YYEEEE. The CDR3 is made up of 16 amino acids. With 4 bases removed from V and 2 bases from J, the gap between germline ends came to 13 bases. CDR3 nucleotides: TGTGCCAGCAGCCCGGCGGGGGGGACCTATAATTCACCCCTCCACTTT. Amino acid sequence: CASSPAGGTYNSPLHF.

The rearrangement joins TRBV7-2 to TRBJ2-1, with 11 nucleotides matching TRBD2. CDR1 and CDR2 from the germline V gene are SGHTA and FQGNSA. This CDR3 has 18 residues. V was pared by 3 bases and J by 4 bases, with 11 bases of the junction left unmatched. CDR3: CASSFDSGRGVGYNEQFF. CDR3 bases: TGTGCCAGCAGCTTTGATAGCGGGAGGGGCGTGGGGTACAATGAGCAGTTCTTC.

This rearrangement joins TRBV29-1 to TRBJ2-7, with TRBD1 identical over 8 bases. CDR3 length equals 13 residues. V shed 4 bases and J 1 base; nucleotides not matched to a gene: 3. Germline loops: CDR1 SQVTM, CDR2 ANQGSEA. The chain's CDR3 is CSVVQGGSYEQYF. The CDR3 nucleotides read TGCAGCGTTGTACAGGGGGGATCCTACGAGCAGTACTTC.

For the CDR3, the DNA is TGTGCCAGCAGTTTTTTGGGACAGATTAACTATGGCTACACCTTC. Amino acid sequence: CASSFLGQINYGYTF. The J gene is TRBJ1-2, the V gene TRBV28; 7 bases agree with TRBD1. CDR1 is MDHEN and CDR2 is SYDVKM in the germline V gene. This CDR3 has 15 residues. J gave up 1 base and V 3 bases, and 5 bases lay outside the gene matches.

The gene calls are TRBV30 and TRBJ1-5, with D possibly being TRBD1 (5 bases). The germline CDR1 and CDR2 sequences are GTSNPN and SVGIG (reference sequence). The CDR3 has 14 amino acids. The germline V and J ends were trimmed by 2 bases and 0 bases, with 8 bases remaining between them. The CDR3 DNA reads TGTGCCTGGAGTCCAGGGATTAGCAATCAGCCCCAGCATTTT. This codes for CAWSPGISNQPQHF. Full variable domain (missing parts from reference TRBV30 and TRBJ1-5): SQTIHQWPATLVQPVGSPLSLECTVEGTSNPNLYWYRQAAGRGLQLLFYSVGIGQISSEVPQNLSASRPQDRQFILSSKKLLLSDSGFYLCAWSPGISNQPQHFGDGTRLSIL.

The sample holds a few counts of this clone. The chain has TRBV25-1 and TRBJ1-2; D not resolved. Trimming shortened V by 6 bases and J by 5 bases, and 10 bases separated the two germline ends. The V gene's germline CDR1 is MGHDK and CDR2 SYGVNS. The CDR3 contains 12 residues. In DNA, the CDR3 is TGTGCCAGCAGCCCGAACGGGTATGGCTACACCTTC. Translated: CASSPNGYGYTF.

This clone was counted many times. The J gene is TRBJ1-2, the V gene TRBV5-4; 7 bases are shared with TRBD1. Germline V gene data show CDR1 as SGHNT and CDR2 as YYREEE (reference sequence). The CDR3 sequence is 15 residues long. The V gene end was trimmed by 2 bases and the J gene end by 5 bases; junction bases not matched to a gene: 9. The chain's CDR3 is CASSLRGRGSYGYTF. In DNA form, the CDR3 reads TGTGCCAGCAGCTTAAGGGGGCGCGGGTCTTATGGCTACACCTTC.

V is TRBV5-1 and J is TRBJ1-3; no clear D. Trimming pared 0 bases from V and 2 bases from J, leaving 6 bases between. Germline V gene lookup returns CDR1 SGHRS and CDR2 YFSETQ. The CDR3 loop spans 14 amino acids. The CDR3, as DNA: TGCGCCAGCAGCTTGGCAGGCCCTGGAAACACCATATATTTT. It yields the protein CASSLAGPGNTIYF.

CDR3 sequence (DNA): TGTGCCAGCAGCGCCGGGGGGGGGACAGGGCCCTACAATGAGCAGTTCTTC. It translates to CASSAGGGTGPYNEQFF. The V gene is TRBV5-4, the J gene TRBJ2-1; D is possibly TRBD1 (9 bases). Germline V lookup: CDR1 SGHNT, CDR2 YYREEE (reference sequence). The CDR3 contains 17 residues. V was clipped by 4 bases and J by 2 bases, with 19 bases between them.

CDR3 region: CASSSRTRVHEQFF. The CDR3 nucleotides are TGTGCCAGCAGCTCGCGGACTAGGGTCCATGAGCAGTTCTTC. The chain recombines TRBV7-8 with TRBJ2-1; 7 bases map to TRBD2. Germline V lookup: CDR1 SGHVS, CDR2 FQNEAQ. J lost 8 bases, V lost 4 bases, and 8 bases had no gene match. The CDR3 runs 14 residues.

The rearrangement joins TRBV7-9 to TRBJ1-2; possible D gene TRBD1, 6 bases. CDR3 length: 14 amino acids. Trimming removed 5 bases from V and 7 bases from J, with 17 bases in between. The germline V gene encodes CDR1 SEHNR and CDR2 FQNEAQ (reference sequence). The CDR3 nucleotides read TGTGCCAGCAGCAGCCCACAGGGATCGAGTGGCTACACCTTC. Amino acid sequence: CASSSPQGSSGYTF.

The chain combines TRBV28 with TRBJ2-7, with 9 bases matching TRBD2. This CDR3 is 15 amino acids long. Germline assignment: CDR1 MDHEN and CDR2 SYDVKM. Trimming cost V 6 bases and J 2 bases; bases outside gene matches: 8. The chain's CDR3 is CASRTRLAAPYEQYF. DNA for the CDR3: TGTGCCAGCAGAACCAGACTAGCGGCTCCCTACGAGCAGTACTTC. Full variable domain (outside the CDR3, taken from reference TRBV28 and TRBJ2-7): DVKVTQSSRYLVKRTGEKVFLECVQDMDHENMFWYRQDPGLGLRLIYFSYDVKMKEKGDIPEGYSVSREKKERFSLILESASTNQTSMYLCASRTRLAAPYEQYFGPGTRLTVT.

The chain couples TRBV6-5 to TRBJ1-2, with 7 bases that match TRBD1. The ends lost 6 bases at V and 0 bases at J; junction bases unmatched: 4. This CDR3 spans 14 amino acids. Germline loops: CDR1 MNHEY, CDR2 SVGAGI. Written as DNA, the CDR3 is TGTGCCAGCAGCGACAGGGCTTCTAACTATGGCTACACCTTC. Protein product: CASSDRASNYGYTF.

The V and J genes are TRBV19 and TRBJ2-1; D gene unclear. Trimming cost V 10 bases and J 0 bases, with 16 bases left between them. The CDR3 is made up of 15 amino acids. Germline V gene data show CDR1 as LNHDA and CDR2 as SQIVND (reference sequence). The CDR3 nucleotides are TGTGCCACCCGCAATACGCGGAGCTCCTACAATGAGCAGTTCTTC. This gives the protein CATRNTRSSYNEQFF.

The V call is TRBV2, the J call TRBJ1-5; the D gene is possibly TRBD1 (5 bases). The ends were cut back, 3 bases at V and 1 base at J, with 10 bases in the middle. The CDR3 spans 15 residues. CDR1 and CDR2 from the germline V gene are SNHLY and FYNNEI. CDR3 residues: CASSDGGLSNQPQHF. The CDR3 region has the DNA TGTGCCAGCAGTGACGGGGGGTTAAGCAATCAGCCCCAGCATTTT.